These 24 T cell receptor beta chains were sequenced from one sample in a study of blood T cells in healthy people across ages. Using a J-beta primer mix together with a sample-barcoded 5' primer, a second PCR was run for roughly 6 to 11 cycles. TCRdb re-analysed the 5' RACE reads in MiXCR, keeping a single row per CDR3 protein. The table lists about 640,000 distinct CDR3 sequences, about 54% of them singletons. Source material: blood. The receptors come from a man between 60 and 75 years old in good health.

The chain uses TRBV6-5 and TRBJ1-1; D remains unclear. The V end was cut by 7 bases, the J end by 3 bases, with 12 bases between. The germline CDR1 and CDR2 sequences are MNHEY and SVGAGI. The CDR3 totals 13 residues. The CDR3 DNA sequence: TGTGCCAGCACCCCTCGCAGGTACACTGAAGCTTTCTTT. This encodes CASTPRRYTEAFF.

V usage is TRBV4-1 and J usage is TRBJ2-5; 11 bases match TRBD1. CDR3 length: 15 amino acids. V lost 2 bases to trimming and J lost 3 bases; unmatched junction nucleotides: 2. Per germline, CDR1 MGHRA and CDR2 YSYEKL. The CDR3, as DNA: TGCGCCAGCAGCCAACGGGACAGGGGGAAAGAGACCCAGTACTTC. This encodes CASSQRDRGKETQYF.

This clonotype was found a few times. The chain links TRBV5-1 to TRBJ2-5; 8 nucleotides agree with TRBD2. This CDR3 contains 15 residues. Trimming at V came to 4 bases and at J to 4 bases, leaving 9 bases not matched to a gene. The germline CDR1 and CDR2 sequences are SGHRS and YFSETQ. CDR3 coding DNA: TGCGCCAGCAGCCACTATGCGGGGGGAGGAGAGACCCAGTACTTC. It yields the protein CASSHYAGGGETQYF.

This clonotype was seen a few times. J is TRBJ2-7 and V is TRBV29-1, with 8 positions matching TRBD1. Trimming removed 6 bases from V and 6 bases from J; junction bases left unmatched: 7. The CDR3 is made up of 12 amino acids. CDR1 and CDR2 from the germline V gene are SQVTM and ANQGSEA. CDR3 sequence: CSVTGTGGEQYF. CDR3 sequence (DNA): TGCAGCGTCACCGGGACAGGCGGCGAGCAGTACTTC.

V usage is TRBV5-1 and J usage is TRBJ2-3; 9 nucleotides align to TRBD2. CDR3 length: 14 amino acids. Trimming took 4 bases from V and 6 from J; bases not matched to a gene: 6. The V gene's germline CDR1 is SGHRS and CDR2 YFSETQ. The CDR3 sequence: CASSQRGDRDTQYF. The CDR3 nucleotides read TGCGCCAGCAGCCAGCGGGGGGACCGGGATACGCAGTATTTT. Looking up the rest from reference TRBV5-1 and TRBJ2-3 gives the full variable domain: KAGVTQTPRYLIKTRGQQVTLSCSPISGHRSVSWYQQTPGQGLQFLFEYFSETQRNKGNFPGRFSGRQFSNSRSEMNVSTLELGDSALYLCASSQRGDRDTQYFGPGTRLTVL.

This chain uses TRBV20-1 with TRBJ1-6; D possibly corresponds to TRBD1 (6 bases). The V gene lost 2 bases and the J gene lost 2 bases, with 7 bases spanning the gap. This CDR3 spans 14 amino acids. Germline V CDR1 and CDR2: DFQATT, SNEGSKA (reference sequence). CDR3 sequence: CSARQGPYNSPLHF. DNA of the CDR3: TGCAGTGCTAGACAGGGGCCCTATAATTCACCCCTCCACTTT.

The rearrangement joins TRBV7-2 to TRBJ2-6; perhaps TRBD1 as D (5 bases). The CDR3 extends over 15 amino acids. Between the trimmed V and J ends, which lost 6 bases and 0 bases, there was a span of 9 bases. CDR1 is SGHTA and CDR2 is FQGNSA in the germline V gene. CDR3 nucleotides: TGTGCCAGCAGTACAGGTTACTCTGGGGCCAACGTCCTGACTTTC. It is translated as CASSTGYSGANVLTF.

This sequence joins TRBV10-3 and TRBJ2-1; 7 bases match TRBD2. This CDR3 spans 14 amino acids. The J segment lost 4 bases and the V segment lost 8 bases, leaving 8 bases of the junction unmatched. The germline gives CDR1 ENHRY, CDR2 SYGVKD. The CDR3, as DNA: TGTGCCATCGAGGCTAGCGGTGTTTACAATGAGCAGTTCTTC. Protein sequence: CAIEASGVYNEQFF.

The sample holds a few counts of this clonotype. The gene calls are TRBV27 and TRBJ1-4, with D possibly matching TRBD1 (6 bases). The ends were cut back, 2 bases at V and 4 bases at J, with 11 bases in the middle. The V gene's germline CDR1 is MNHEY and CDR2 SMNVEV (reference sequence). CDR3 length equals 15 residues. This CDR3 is CASSLRAGVNEKLFF. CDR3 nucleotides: TGTGCCAGCAGTTTAAGGGCAGGGGTTAATGAAAAACTGTTTTTT.

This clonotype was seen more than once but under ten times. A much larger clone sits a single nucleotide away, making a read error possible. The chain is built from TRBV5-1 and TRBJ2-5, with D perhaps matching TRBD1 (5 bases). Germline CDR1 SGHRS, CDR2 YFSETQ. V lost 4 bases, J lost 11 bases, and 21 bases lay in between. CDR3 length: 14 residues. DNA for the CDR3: TGCGCCAGCAGCACCCCGACAGTTGACAATGAGCAGTACTTC. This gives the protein CASSTPTVDNEQYF.

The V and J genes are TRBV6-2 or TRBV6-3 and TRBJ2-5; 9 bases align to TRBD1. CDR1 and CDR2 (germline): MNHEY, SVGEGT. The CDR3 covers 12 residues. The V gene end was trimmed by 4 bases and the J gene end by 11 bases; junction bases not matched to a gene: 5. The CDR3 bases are TGTGCCAGCAGTTCAGGACAGGGGAGGCAGTACTTC. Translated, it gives CASSSGQGRQYF.

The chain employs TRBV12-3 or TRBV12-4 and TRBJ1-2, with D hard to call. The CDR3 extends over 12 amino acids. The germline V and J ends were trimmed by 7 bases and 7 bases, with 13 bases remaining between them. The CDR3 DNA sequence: TGTGCCAGCACCCCGCCGGGTAGTGGCTACACCTTC. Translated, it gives CASTPPGSGYTF.

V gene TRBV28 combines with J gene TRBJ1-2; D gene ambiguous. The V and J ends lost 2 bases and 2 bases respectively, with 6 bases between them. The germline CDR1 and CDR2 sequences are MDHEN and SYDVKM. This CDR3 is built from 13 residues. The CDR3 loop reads CASSLPANYGYTF. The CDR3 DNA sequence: TGTGCCAGCAGTTTACCCGCAAACTATGGCTACACCTTC.

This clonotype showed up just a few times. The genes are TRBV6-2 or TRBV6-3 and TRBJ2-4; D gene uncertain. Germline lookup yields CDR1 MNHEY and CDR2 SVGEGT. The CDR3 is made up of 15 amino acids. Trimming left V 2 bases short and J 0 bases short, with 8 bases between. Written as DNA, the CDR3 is TGTGCCAGCAGTTACCGACACCTAGCCAAAAACATTCAGTACTTC. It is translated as CASSYRHLAKNIQYF.

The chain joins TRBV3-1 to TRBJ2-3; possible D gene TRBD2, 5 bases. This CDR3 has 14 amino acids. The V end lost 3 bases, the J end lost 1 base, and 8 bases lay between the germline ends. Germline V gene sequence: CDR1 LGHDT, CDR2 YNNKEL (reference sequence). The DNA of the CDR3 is TGTGCCAGCAGCCACATCGGGGGCACAGATACGCAGTATTTT. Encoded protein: CASSHIGGTDTQYF.

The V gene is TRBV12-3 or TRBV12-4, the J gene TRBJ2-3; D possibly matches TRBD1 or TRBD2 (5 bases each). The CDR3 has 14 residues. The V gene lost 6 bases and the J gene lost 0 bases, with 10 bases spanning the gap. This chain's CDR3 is CASSRDQSTDTQYF. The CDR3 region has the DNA TGTGCCAGCAGCCGGGACCAGAGCACAGATACGCAGTATTTT.

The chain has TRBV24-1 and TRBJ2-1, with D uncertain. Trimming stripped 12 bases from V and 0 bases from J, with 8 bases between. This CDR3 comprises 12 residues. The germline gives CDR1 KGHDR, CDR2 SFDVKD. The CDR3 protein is CAVTSSYNEQFF. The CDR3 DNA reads TGTGCCGTCACGAGCTCCTACAATGAGCAGTTCTTC.

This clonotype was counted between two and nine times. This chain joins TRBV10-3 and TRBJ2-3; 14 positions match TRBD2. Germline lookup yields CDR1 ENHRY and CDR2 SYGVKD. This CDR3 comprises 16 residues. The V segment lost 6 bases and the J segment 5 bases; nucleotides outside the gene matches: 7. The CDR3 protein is CAISSGTSGGVDTQYF. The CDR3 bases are TGTGCCATCAGCTCCGGGACTAGCGGGGGTGTAGATACGCAGTATTTT.

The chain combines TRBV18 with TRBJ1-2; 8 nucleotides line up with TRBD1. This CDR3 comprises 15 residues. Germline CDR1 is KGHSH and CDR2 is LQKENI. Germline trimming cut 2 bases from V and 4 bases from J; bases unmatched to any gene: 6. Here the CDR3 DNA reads TGTGCCAGCTCACCAGAGACAGGGGAGGTCTATGGCTACACCTTC. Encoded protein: CASSPETGEVYGYTF. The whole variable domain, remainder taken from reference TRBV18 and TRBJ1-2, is NAGVMQNPRHLVRRRGQEARLRCSPMKGHSHVYWYRQLPEEGLKFMVYLQKENIIDESGMPKERFSAEFPKEGPSILRIQQVVRGDSAAYFCASSPETGEVYGYTFGSGTRLTVV.

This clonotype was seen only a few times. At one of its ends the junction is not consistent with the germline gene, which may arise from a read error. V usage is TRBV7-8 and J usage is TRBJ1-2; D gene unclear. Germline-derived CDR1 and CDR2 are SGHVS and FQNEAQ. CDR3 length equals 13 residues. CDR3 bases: TGTGCCAGTAGCTCCATCGGGGACTATGGCTACACCTTC. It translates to CASSSIGDYGYTF.

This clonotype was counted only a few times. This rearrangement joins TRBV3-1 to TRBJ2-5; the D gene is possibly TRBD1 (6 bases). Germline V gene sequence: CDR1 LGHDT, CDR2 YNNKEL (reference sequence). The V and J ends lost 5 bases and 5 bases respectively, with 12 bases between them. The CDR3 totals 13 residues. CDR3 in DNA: TGTGCCAGCAGCGTAGGACAGACCGAGACCCAGTACTTC. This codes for CASSVGQTETQYF.

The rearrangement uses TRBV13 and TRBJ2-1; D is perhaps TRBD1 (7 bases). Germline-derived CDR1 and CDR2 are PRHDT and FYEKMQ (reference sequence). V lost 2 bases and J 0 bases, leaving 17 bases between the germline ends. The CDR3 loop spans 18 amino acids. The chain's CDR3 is CASSLSPAQGGSYNEQFF. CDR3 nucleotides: TGTGCCAGCAGCTTATCGCCCGCGCAGGGGGGCTCCTACAATGAGCAGTTCTTC.

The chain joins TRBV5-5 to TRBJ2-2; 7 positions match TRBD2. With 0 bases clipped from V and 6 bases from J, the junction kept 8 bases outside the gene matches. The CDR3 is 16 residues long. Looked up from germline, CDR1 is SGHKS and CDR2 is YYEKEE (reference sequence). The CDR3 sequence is CASSLAAGAYSGELFF. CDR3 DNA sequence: TGTGCCAGCAGCTTGGCTGCGGGAGCTTATTCCGGGGAGCTGTTTTTT.

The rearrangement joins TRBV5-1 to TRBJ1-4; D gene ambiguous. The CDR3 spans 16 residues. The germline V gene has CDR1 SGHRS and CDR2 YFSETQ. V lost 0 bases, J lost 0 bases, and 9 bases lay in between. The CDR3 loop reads CASSLGSGATNEKLFF. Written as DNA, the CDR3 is TGCGCCAGCAGCTTGGGGTCCGGGGCAACTAATGAAAAACTGTTTTTT.